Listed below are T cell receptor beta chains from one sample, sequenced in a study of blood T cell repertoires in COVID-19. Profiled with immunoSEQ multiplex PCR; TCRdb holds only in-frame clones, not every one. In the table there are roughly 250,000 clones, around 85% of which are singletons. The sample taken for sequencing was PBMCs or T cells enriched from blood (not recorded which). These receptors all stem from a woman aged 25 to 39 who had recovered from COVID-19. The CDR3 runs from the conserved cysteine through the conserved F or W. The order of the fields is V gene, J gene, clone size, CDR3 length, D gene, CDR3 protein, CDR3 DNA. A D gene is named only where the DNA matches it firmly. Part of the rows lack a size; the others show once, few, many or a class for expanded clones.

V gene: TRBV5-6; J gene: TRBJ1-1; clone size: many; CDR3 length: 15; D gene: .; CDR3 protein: CASSLGAGRNTEAFF; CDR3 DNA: TGTGCCAGCAGCTTGGGGGCAGGGCGGAACACTGAAGCTTTCTTT
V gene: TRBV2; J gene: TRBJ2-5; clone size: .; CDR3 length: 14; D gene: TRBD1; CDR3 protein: CASSSSGGRETQYF; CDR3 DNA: TGTGCCAGCAGCTCCTCAGGGGGCCGCGAGACCCAGTACTTC
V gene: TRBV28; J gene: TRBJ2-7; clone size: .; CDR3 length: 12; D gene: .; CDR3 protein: CASFGGPYEQYF; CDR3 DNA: TGTGCCAGCTTCGGGGGGCCCTACGAGCAGTACTTC
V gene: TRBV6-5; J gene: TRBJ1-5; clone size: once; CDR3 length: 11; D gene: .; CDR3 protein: CASSYRQEQHF; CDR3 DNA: TGTGCCAGCAGTTACAGACAGGAGCAGCATTTT
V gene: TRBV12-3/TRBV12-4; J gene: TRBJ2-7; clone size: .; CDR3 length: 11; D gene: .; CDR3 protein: CASGRPGEQYF; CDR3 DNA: TGTGCCAGCGGACGGCCGGGAGAGCAGTACTTC
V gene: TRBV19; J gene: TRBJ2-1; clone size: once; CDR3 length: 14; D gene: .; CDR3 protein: CASSSRELVGEQFF; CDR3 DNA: TGTGCCAGTAGTTCCCGGGAGTTAGTTGGTGAGCAGTTCTTC
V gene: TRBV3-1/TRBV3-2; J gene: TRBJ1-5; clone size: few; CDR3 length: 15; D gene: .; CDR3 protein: CASSHGHRAMGPQHF; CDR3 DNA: TGTGCCAGCAGCCACGGTCACAGGGCCATGGGGCCCCAGCATTTT
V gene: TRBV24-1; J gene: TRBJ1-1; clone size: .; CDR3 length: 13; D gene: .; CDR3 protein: CATSEVGGSEAFF; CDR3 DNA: TGTGCCACCAGTGAGGTTGGGGGGTCTGAAGCTTTCTTT
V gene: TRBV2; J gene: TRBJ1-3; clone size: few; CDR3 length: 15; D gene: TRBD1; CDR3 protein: CASSGDSNSGNTIYF; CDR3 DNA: TGTGCCAGCAGTGGGGACAGTAACTCTGGAAACACCATATATTTT
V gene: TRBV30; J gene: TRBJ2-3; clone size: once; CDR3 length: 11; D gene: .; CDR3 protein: CAWILPLTQYF; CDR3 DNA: TGTGCCTGGATACTTCCCCTTACGCAGTATTTT
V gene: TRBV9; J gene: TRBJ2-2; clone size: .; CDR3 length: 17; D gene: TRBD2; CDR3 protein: CASSDPGTSANTGELFF; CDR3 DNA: TGTGCCAGCAGCGATCCTGGGACTAGCGCCAACACCGGGGAGCTGTTTTTT
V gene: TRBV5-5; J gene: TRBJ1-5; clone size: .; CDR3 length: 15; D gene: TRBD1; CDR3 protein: CASSPTPGGMGPQHF; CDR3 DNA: TGTGCCAGCAGCCCAACCCCAGGGGGAATGGGGCCCCAGCATTTT
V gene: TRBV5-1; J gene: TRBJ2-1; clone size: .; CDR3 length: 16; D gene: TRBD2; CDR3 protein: CASSLAEAGGYNEQFF; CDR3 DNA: TGCGCCAGCAGCTTGGCCGAGGCGGGAGGATACAATGAGCAGTTCTTC
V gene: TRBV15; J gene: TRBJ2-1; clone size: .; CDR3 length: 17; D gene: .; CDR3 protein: CATSRGNTGSSYNEQFF; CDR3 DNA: TGTGCCACCAGCAGGGGGAATACAGGGAGCTCCTACAATGAGCAGTTCTTC
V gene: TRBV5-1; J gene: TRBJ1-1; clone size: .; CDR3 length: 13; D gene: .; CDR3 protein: CASSLTGRFEAFF; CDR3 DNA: TGCGCCAGCAGCTTGACAGGGCGATTTGAAGCTTTCTTT
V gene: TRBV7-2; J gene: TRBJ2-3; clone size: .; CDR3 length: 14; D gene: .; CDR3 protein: CASSLRQVPDTQYF; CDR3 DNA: TGTGCCAGCAGCTTAAGACAGGTCCCAGATACGCAGTATTTT
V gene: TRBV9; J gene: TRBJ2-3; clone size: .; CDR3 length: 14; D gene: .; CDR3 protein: CASSVGQGGRTQYF; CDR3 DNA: TGTGCCAGCAGCGTAGGACAGGGAGGAAGGACGCAGTATTTT
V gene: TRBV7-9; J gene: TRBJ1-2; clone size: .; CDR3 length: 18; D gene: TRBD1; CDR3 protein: CASSLSGQGLTVNYGYTF; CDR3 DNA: TGTGCCAGCAGCTTATCGGGACAGGGCCTTACGGTTAACTATGGCTACACCTTC
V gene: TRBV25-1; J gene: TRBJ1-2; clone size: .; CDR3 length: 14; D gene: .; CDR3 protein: CASSEFVTGDGYTF; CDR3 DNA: TGTGCCAGCAGTGAATTCGTGACAGGTGATGGCTACACCTTC
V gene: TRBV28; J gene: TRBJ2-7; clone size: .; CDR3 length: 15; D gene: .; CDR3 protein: CASSWVGVSSYEQYF; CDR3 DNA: TGTGCCAGCAGTTGGGTAGGGGTTAGCTCCTACGAGCAGTACTTC